This TCR beta chain was identified in a study of cytomegalovirus exposure and HLA in healthy donors. The V and J ends lost 1 base and 1 base respectively, with 10 bases between them. The CDR3 is made up of 15 amino acids. Germline lookup yields CDR1 SGHTA and CDR2 FQGNSA. PCR primers comprised 60 Vbeta and 13 Jbeta primers. The repertoire was sequenced with immunoSEQ multiplex PCR; TCRdb's copy has only in-frame clones and lacks some. Among 200,000 to 250,000 clones listed, over 70% were seen once. V and J are TRBV7-2 and TRBJ1-1; D remains unclear. The sample consisted of PBMCs. The origin of this receptor is a boy younger than 10 in good health and CMV-seronegative. The CDR3 DNA is TGTGCCAGCAGCTTAGGCCCCACACCGAACACTGAAGCTTTCTTT. Translated, it gives CASSLGPTPNTEAFF.